A selection of T cell receptor beta chains follows, all from one sample in a study of OX40 agonist ivuxolimab in advanced cancers. Data came from immunoSEQ multiplex PCR; TCRdb stores just in-frame clones and leaves some out. The sample shows tens of thousands of clones, more than 70% of them seen only once. The sample in question was CD4+ or CD8+ T cells sorted from blood, obtained in a trial of the OX40 agonist ivuxolimab. The receptors shown here come from an adult with an advanced solid tumor such as melanoma, head and neck, liver or kidney cancer. Both conserved end residues are part of each CDR3. The D gene is left open where the match is weak. Rows may omit the clone size; those that give it use once, few, many or a size class.

D,size,J,V,DNA,CDR3
.,.,TRBJ1-1,TRBV18,TGTGCCAGCTCGGAACAGAACCAGAACACTGAAGCTTTCTTT,CASSEQNQNTEAFF
.,.,TRBJ2-7,TRBV2,TGTGCCAGCAGTGGACACCGGGAGCAGTACTTC,CASSGHREQYF
TRBD1,.,TRBJ2-3,TRBV6-5,TGTGCCAGCGGGGACAGGGGGGTCACAGATACGCAGTATTTT,CASGDRGVTDTQYF
.,.,TRBJ2-7,TRBV29-1,TGCAGCGTGCGGACAGTAACCTCCTACGAGCAGTACTTC,CSVRTVTSYEQYF
.,.,TRBJ2-7,TRBV13,TGTGCCAGCAGTCCCGGTCTCCCCGGCGAGCAGTACTTC,CASSPGLPGEQYF
.,once,TRBJ1-4,TRBV2,TGTGCCAGCAAATACGTCAGGGATGAAAAACTGTTTTTT,CASKYVRDEKLFF
.,.,TRBJ1-2,TRBV5-1,TGCGCCAGCACCCAACAGGGTACTGCTGGCTACACCTTC,CASTQQGTAGYTF
TRBD1,.,TRBJ1-5,TRBV25-1,TGTGCCAGCAGTGATGGGACAGGGCCTTATAGCAATCAGCCCCAGCATTTT,CASSDGTGPYSNQPQHF
.,once,TRBJ1-6,TRBV11-2,TGTGCCAGCAGCTTGGGGACCGACACGGGGTATTCACCCCTCCACTTT,CASSLGTDTGYSPLHF
TRBD1,.,TRBJ2-7,TRBV13,TGTGCCAGCAGCATACTGGGACAGGGGGCGTACGAGCAGTACTTC,CASSILGQGAYEQYF
TRBD1,.,TRBJ1-1,TRBV4-3,TGCGCCAGCAGAAAGGTGAGGACGGGTCAGGGGGCAGCTTTCTTT,CASRKVRTGQGAAFF
TRBD1,few,TRBJ2-7,TRBV6-5,TGTGCCAGCAGTCCTACAGGGACAGGGGAGAACGAGCAGTACTTC,CASSPTGTGENEQYF
.,.,TRBJ2-2,TRBV19,TGTGCCAGTAGTTTACAGGGGAACACCGGGGAGCTGTTTTTT,CASSLQGNTGELFF
.,.,TRBJ1-1,TRBV29-1,TGCAGCGCCGGACGGGGGGCACGGATGAACACTGAAGCTTTCTTT,CSAGRGARMNTEAFF
.,.,TRBJ1-1,TRBV7-2,TGTGCCAGCAGCCCGTCATTTGAGATTGAAGCTTTCTTT,CASSPSFEIEAFF